These T cell receptor beta chains were read from a single sample in a study of radiotherapy plus CTLA-4 blockade in lung cancer. Sequenced by immunoSEQ multiplex PCR; TCRdb stores in-frame clones only, minus some. The table has tens of thousands of clones, about 79% seen once; the top ten hold approximately 4%. The starting material was peripheral blood, obtained from a patient treated with radiotherapy plus ipilimumab. The receptors come from a human donor with non-small cell lung cancer who had a partial response to radiotherapy plus ipilimumab. Some clones in this sample may be carry-over from other donors' samples. Both conserved end residues are part of each CDR3. Each record gives: D gene, V gene, clone size, J gene, CDR3 protein, CDR3 DNA. The D gene is left open where the match is weak. Clone size is not always given. Where it is, it says once, few, many or a class for expanded clones.

>TRBD1|TRBV5-4|.|TRBJ1-2
CASSPTGTYPSGYTF
TGTGCCAGCAGCCCGACAGGGACCTATCCTTCGGGCTACACCTTC
>.|TRBV7-2|.|TRBJ1-2
CASSSAGDIGYGYTF
TGTGCCAGCAGCTCGGCGGGGGATATAGGCTATGGCTACACCTTC
>TRBD2|TRBV7-2|.|TRBJ2-3
CASTRRLAGGPATDTQYF
TGTGCCAGCACCAGACGCTTAGCGGGGGGGCCTGCGACAGATACGCAGTATTTT
>.|TRBV7-3|.|TRBJ2-5
CASSLEASHEKETQYF
TGTGCCAGCAGCCTGGAGGCCAGCCACGAAAAAGAGACCCAGTACTTC
>.|TRBV14|few|TRBJ2-7
CASSRQSYSYEQYF
TGTGCCAGCAGCCGACAATCTTACTCCTACGAGCAGTACTTC
>TRBD2|TRBV7-2|.|TRBJ2-2
CASSPTSAVAGELFF
TGTGCCAGCAGCCCTACTAGCGCTGTTGCCGGGGAGCTGTTTTTT
>.|TRBV7-8|.|TRBJ2-5
CASSYQGRGETQYF
TGTGCCAGCAGTTATCAGGGTCGGGGGGAGACCCAGTACTTC
>TRBD2|TRBV9|.|TRBJ2-7
CASSVGLAGGISYEQYF
TGTGCCAGCAGCGTGGGACTAGCGGGAGGTATCTCCTACGAGCAGTACTTC
>TRBD1|TRBV5-1|.|TRBJ1-1
CASRTDRGRTEAFF
TGCGCCAGCAGGACGGACAGGGGGAGGACTGAAGCTTTCTTT
>TRBD1|TRBV5-6|.|TRBJ2-7
CASVKQGFYEQYF
TGTGCCAGCGTGAAACAGGGGTTTTACGAGCAGTACTTC
>TRBD2|TRBV7-2|.|TRBJ2-1
CASSPLPGGGLQFF
TGTGCCAGCAGCCCACTTCCTGGGGGGGGGTTGCAGTTCTTC
>.|TRBV5-1|.|TRBJ2-1
CASSQGQNNEQFF
TGCGCCAGCAGCCAAGGACAAAACAATGAGCAGTTCTTC
>.|TRBV30|once|TRBJ1-5
CAWSVWGQGSNQPQHF
TGTGCCTGGAGTGTATGGGGCCAGGGCAGCAATCAGCCCCAGCATTTT
>.|TRBV7-9|.|TRBJ2-1
CASSLDLDSVF
TGTGCCAGCAGCTTAGATTTGGACTCGGTCTTC
>TRBD1|TRBV30|.|TRBJ1-6
CAWSVLGDSAVKISPLHF
TGTGCCTGGAGTGTACTAGGGGACAGCGCCGTCAAGATCTCACCCCTCCACTTT
>TRBD1|TRBV19|.|TRBJ1-2
CASSKTGGDYGYTF
TGTGCCAGTAGTAAGACAGGGGGGGACTATGGCTACACCTTC
>.|TRBV27|.|TRBJ2-5
CASSPLFSDEETQYF
TGTGCCAGCAGTCCACTCTTTAGCGATGAAGAGACCCAGTACTTC
>.|TRBV6-1|few|TRBJ1-3
CASSGRGGNTIYF
TGTGCCAGCAGTGGCAGGGGAGGAAACACCATATATTTT
>.|TRBV5-1|.|TRBJ2-2
CASSLERRGSIGELFF
TGCGCCAGCAGCTTGGAACGACGGGGGAGCATCGGGGAGCTGTTTTTT
>TRBD1|TRBV11-2|.|TRBJ2-5
CASSLLLGQGGETQYF
TGTGCCAGCAGCTTACTCCTAGGACAGGGTGGAGAGACCCAGTACTTC
>TRBD1|TRBV6-1|few|TRBJ2-2
CASSADRGTGELFF
TGTGCCAGCAGTGCAGACAGGGGCACCGGGGAGCTGTTTTTT
>TRBD1|TRBV4-2|few|TRBJ2-7
CASSHNRGSYEQYF
TGTGCCAGCAGCCACAACAGGGGCTCCTACGAGCAGTACTTC
>.|TRBV18|.|TRBJ1-6
CASSDSVNSPLHF
TGTGCCAGCTCAGACAGCGTTAATTCACCCCTCCACTTT
>.|TRBV9|.|TRBJ2-5
CASSVGNLGAWETQYF
TGTGCCAGCAGCGTAGGCAATTTGGGGGCTTGGGAGACCCAGTACTTC
>.|TRBV28|.|TRBJ2-7
CATSTPTSYEQYF
TGTGCCACCTCGACTCCAACTTCCTACGAGCAGTACTTC
>TRBD1|TRBV18|.|TRBJ1-5
CASSPDRASTQHF
TGTGCCAGCTCACCCGACAGGGCATCAACCCAGCATTTT
>.|TRBV6-1|.|TRBJ1-1
CASSGQFGTEAFF
TGTGCCAGCAGCGGACAGTTTGGTACTGAAGCTTTCTTT
>.|TRBV7-3|.|TRBJ2-2
CASEPPWELFF
TGTGCCAGCGAGCCCCCTTGGGAGCTGTTTTTT
>.|TRBV9|once|TRBJ2-5
CASSVDPGSVTQYF
TGTGCCAGTAGCGTAGACCCAGGTTCTGTGACCCAGTACTTC
>.|TRBV19|.|TRBJ1-5
CASNDPGRGSSNQPQHF
TGTGCCAGCAACGATCCAGGGCGAGGTAGTAGCAATCAGCCCCAGCATTTT
>TRBD2|TRBV9|.|TRBJ2-1
CASSDRLAGVNEQFF
TGTGCCAGCTCAGACCGACTAGCGGGAGTCAATGAGCAGTTCTTC
>TRBD2|TRBV4-3|few|TRBJ2-7
CASSQGAGTSGRGLYF
TGCGCCAGCAGCCAAGGGGCCGGGACTAGCGGGAGGGGATTGTACTTC
>TRBD1|TRBV11-2|.|TRBJ1-2
CASSHDRDYGYTF
TGTGCCAGCAGCCACGACAGGGACTATGGCTACACCTTC
>.|TRBV7-8|.|TRBJ1-5
CASSLDSPGRGPYQPQHF
TGTGCCAGCAGCTTAGATAGTCCAGGGCGGGGTCCTTACCAGCCCCAGCATTTT
>.|TRBV7-9|few|TRBJ1-6
CASSSASNSPLHF
TGTGCCAGCAGCTCTGCTAGCAATTCACCCCTCCACTTT
>.|TRBV7-9|.|TRBJ1-4
CASSRGREKLFF
TGTGCCAGCAGCCGCGGGCGGGAAAAACTGTTTTTT
>TRBD2|TRBV11-3|.|TRBJ2-3
CASSWTSSDTQYF
TGTGCCAGCAGTTGGACTAGCTCAGATACGCAGTATTTT
>TRBD1|TRBV5-1|.|TRBJ1-2
CASSPGDRGLFGYTF
TGCGCCAGCAGCCCTGGGGACAGGGGTCTTTTTGGCTACACCTTC
>TRBD1|TRBV9|.|TRBJ1-1
CASSKGAGEAFF
TGTGCCAGCAGTAAGGGGGCTGGTGAAGCTTTCTTT
>.|TRBV6-6|.|TRBJ1-5
CASSYLAQGNQPQHF
TGTGCCAGCAGTTACCTTGCACAGGGCAATCAGCCCCAGCATTTT
>TRBD1|TRBV27|.|TRBJ1-4
CASSLVSSRGHEKLFF
TGTGCCAGCAGTTTAGTATCGTCCAGGGGGCACGAAAAACTGTTTTTT
>.|TRBV27|.|TRBJ1-1
CASSQGLGNTEAFF
TGTGCCAGCAGCCAGGGACTAGGGAACACTGAAGCTTTCTTT
>.|TRBV4-2|few|TRBJ2-7
CASSQNRLEQYF
TGTGCCAGCAGCCAGAACAGGCTTGAGCAGTACTTC
>.|TRBV4-1|few|TRBJ2-3
CASSQESGTSTDTQYF
TGCGCCAGCAGCCAAGAGTCGGGAACTAGCACAGATACGCAGTATTTT
>.|TRBV10-2|.|TRBJ2-3
CASSVEPLDTQYF
TGCGCCAGCAGTGTGGAGCCGCTGGATACGCAGTATTTT
>.|TRBV6-5|.|TRBJ2-5
CASSGSAGRETQYF
TGTGCCAGCAGCGGTTCGGCGGGCCGAGAGACCCAGTACTTC
>.|TRBV6-1|few|TRBJ2-7
CASSGAGLGSEQYF
TGTGCCAGCAGTGGGGCGGGACTCGGGAGCGAGCAGTACTTC
>.|TRBV11-2|.|TRBJ2-7
CASSVTPGASYEQYF
TGTGCCAGCAGCGTCACACCAGGGGCGTCCTACGAGCAGTACTTC
>TRBD1|TRBV5-5|once|TRBJ1-1
CASSLEPGTGMYTEAFF
TGTGCCAGCAGCTTGGAGCCAGGGACAGGGATGTACACTGAAGCTTTCTTT
>.|TRBV6-1|.|TRBJ2-2
CASSEGATGELFF
TGTGCCAGCAGTGAAGGGGCCACCGGGGAGCTGTTTTTT
>TRBD1|TRBV7-9|.|TRBJ1-2
CASSLGDRAYYGYTF
TGTGCCAGCAGCTTGGGGGACAGGGCGTACTATGGCTACACCTTC
>.|TRBV5-8|.|TRBJ1-2
CASTHRGASYGYTF
TGTGCCAGCACCCACCGGGGGGCGAGCTATGGCTACACCTTC
>.|TRBV10-3|.|TRBJ1-1
CAISEVATEAFF
TGTGCCATCAGTGAGGTGGCCACTGAAGCTTTCTTT